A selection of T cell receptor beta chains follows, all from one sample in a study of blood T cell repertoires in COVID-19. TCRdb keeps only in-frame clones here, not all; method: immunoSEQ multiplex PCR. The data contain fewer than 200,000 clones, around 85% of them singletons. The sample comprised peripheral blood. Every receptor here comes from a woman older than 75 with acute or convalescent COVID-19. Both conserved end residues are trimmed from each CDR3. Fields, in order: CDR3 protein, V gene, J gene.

ASSGDRVRGKLF	TRBV9	TRBJ1-4
ASGYRGGEQY	TRBV12-3/TRBV12-4	TRBJ2-7
ASSPGGTLNTGELF	TRBV5-1	TRBJ2-2
SGEDQGDEAF	TRBV29-1	TRBJ1-1
ASSLDPTSGGAPYNEQF	TRBV5-1	TRBJ2-1
ASSFDRGVLREKLF	TRBV7-8	TRBJ1-4
ASSLGPGTSYEQY	TRBV5-1	TRBJ2-7
ASSTPNDRENYGYT	TRBV19	TRBJ1-2
ASSGGTGTNNSPLH	TRBV10-1	TRBJ1-6
ASSSESNRGKAGYT	TRBV27	TRBJ1-2
AISDPPLGGSPDTQY	TRBV10-3	TRBJ2-3
ASSGEAGRNQPQH	TRBV2	TRBJ1-5
ASSVGTSRNTGELF	TRBV7-8	TRBJ2-2
ASSEFGGAPGELF	TRBV25-1	TRBJ2-2
ASSLLGQPQH	TRBV12-3/TRBV12-4	TRBJ1-5
ASAGGSNQPQH	TRBV10-2	TRBJ1-5
ASSPPSGQGSEAF	TRBV18	TRBJ1-1
ATRIPGQSMGGGYT	TRBV28	TRBJ1-2
ASSLGPQGTGSEQY	TRBV5-5	TRBJ2-7
ASSRDYEQY	TRBV7-2	TRBJ2-7
ASKTAFNEKLF	TRBV6-5	TRBJ1-4
ASSLQGSPYEQY	TRBV25-1	TRBJ2-7
ASSSPTPVLSNQPQH	TRBV6-2/TRBV6-3	TRBJ1-5
ASSPERDRGQTRSYEQY	TRBV5-1	TRBJ2-7
ASSLSAGVDTQY	TRBV7-2	TRBJ2-3
ASSLDRGQGYSPLH	TRBV5-4	TRBJ1-6
ASKWTHSSQPQH	TRBV2	TRBJ1-5
SVARTSTDTQY	TRBV29-1	TRBJ2-3
ASSQLQGRTRNSPLH	TRBV18	TRBJ1-6
AWNLRGDTQY	TRBV30	TRBJ2-3
ASSTLGSSYNEQF	TRBV7-2	TRBJ2-1
ASSETGRFSYGYT	TRBV6-1	TRBJ1-2
AAGDPTSKAGETQY	TRBV3-1/TRBV3-2	TRBJ2-5
ASSPLAGGPREQF	TRBV7-2	TRBJ2-1
ASSVRGERNYEQY	TRBV9	TRBJ2-7
ASSFVAERVEQY	TRBV27	TRBJ2-7
ASSYIGGPQH	TRBV5-4	TRBJ1-5
AWSGAGVTHNEQF	TRBV30	TRBJ2-1
ASSYPFLTDTQY	TRBV6-6	TRBJ2-3
ASSARLAEGGYNEQF	TRBV2	TRBJ2-1
ASSQDYRAEETQY	TRBV3-1/TRBV3-2	TRBJ2-5
ASGLEGKGGYT	TRBV12-5	TRBJ1-2
ASSGGSDYGYT	TRBV6-2/TRBV6-3	TRBJ1-2
ASSQGLAGVDTQY	TRBV4-3	TRBJ2-3
SASVQGASYGYT	TRBV20-1	TRBJ1-2
ASSSPREYYEQY	TRBV27	TRBJ2-7